This T cell receptor (beta chain) came from a study of blood T cell repertoires in COVID-19. Overall study: From T cells, B-cell-depleted T cells, or PBMCs came the material, which was cDNA or gDNA.

Per the original methods: For nucleated cells, counts were estimated from reference gene primer amplification. Here immunoSEQ multiplex PCR was the method, and the copy in TCRdb shows in-frame clones only, minus some. Clone size and the V and J calls come from that table; the DNA yielded D and trimming. The sample yields roughly 180,000 clones, less than 85% seen once. Study members were between about 18 and 90 years old and lived in 20 to 25 US regions. For recovered donors of Cohort 3, there were two negative PCRs, clearance, or symptom resolution. CDR1 is KGHSH and CDR2 is LQKENI in the germline V gene. This CDR3 has 13 residues. V shed 6 bases and J shed 6 bases, with 13 bases lying between them.

The chain links TRBV18 to TRBJ2-3, with unresolved D. Material: PBMCs or T cells enriched from blood (not recorded which). This clonotype was sampled from a man between 60 and 70 years old who had recovered from COVID-19. The CDR3 spells CASSPLEADTQYF. The CDR3 bases are TGTGCCAGCTCCCCCCTCGAAGCGGATACGCAGTATTTT. The full variable domain, in which reference TRBV18 and TRBJ2-3 provide the parts outside the CDR3, is NAGVMQNPRHLVRRRGQEARLRCSPMKGHSHVYWYRQLPEEGLKFMVYLQKENIIDESGMPKERFSAEFPKEGPSILRIQQVVRGDSAAYFCASSPLEADTQYFGPGTRLTVL.